One and the same sample provided the 22 T cell receptor beta chains below, sequenced in a study of shared clonotypes between healthy human individuals. Profiling relied on immunoSEQ multiplex PCR, and the TCRdb table lists in-frame clones only, not all of them. Among millions of clones listed, around nine tenths were seen once. Sequenced sample: naive CD4+ T cells sorted from blood. Documented subset: CD45RA+ positively selected. The origin of the receptors is a man aged 18 to 29 in good health.

The count of this clone is one. This rearrangement joins TRBV2 to TRBJ1-2, with a possible D match to TRBD1 (5 bases). V gave up 3 bases and J gave up 5 bases, with 7 bases separating them. There are 12 residues in the CDR3. Germline CDR1 SNHLY, CDR2 FYNNEI. The CDR3 bases are TGTGCCAGCAGTGACAGGGTTTATGGCTACACCTTC. It yields the protein CASSDRVYGYTF.

This chain connects TRBV6-6 to TRBJ1-5; TRBD1 is a possible D gene (6 bases). Germline CDR1 MNHNY, CDR2 SVGAGI (reference sequence). The CDR3 length is 12 residues. V lost 9 bases, J lost 5 bases, and 11 bases lay in between. CDR3 loop: CASRGGHQPQHF. The CDR3 DNA is TGTGCCAGTCGGGGGGGCCATCAGCCCCAGCATTTT.

The rearrangement uses TRBV6-4 and TRBJ2-1; 7 positions agree with TRBD1. J gave up 3 bases and V 6 bases, and 11 bases lay outside the gene matches. In germline, CDR1 is MRHNA, CDR2 SNTAGT. This CDR3 comprises 16 residues. As DNA, the CDR3 is TGTGCCAGCAGCTTATACAGGGGCGACATCTACAATGAGCAGTTCTTC. This codes for CASSLYRGDIYNEQFF.

The chain recombines TRBV6-1 with TRBJ2-1; 12 nucleotides align to TRBD2. This CDR3 comprises 15 residues. V shed 8 bases, J shed 6 bases, and the junction held 8 bases outside the gene matches. Germline V CDR1 and CDR2: MNHNS, SASEGT. The CDR3 nucleotides read TGTGCCAGCTCCAGGGGGACTAGCGGGCTCAATGAGCAGTTCTTC. Amino acid sequence: CASSRGTSGLNEQFF.

The genes are TRBV5-1 and TRBJ1-4, with D possibly matching TRBD1 (6 bases). Trimming left V 3 bases short and J 7 bases short, with 19 bases between. The CDR3 is 16 amino acids. Germline V gene lookup returns CDR1 SGHRS and CDR2 YFSETQ. As DNA, the CDR3 is TGCGCCAGCAGCTATCCCCTGGGGGGCAGAACTGAAAAACTGTTTTTT. Protein sequence: CASSYPLGGRTEKLFF.

This clone came up a few times. This chain links TRBV29-1 with TRBJ2-7; D is ambiguous. The V end lost 7 bases, the J end lost 2 bases, and 9 bases lay between the germline ends. Germline CDR1 is SQVTM and CDR2 is ANQGSEA. The CDR3 is 11 residues long. The CDR3 loop reads CSATSTYEQYF. CDR3 coding DNA: TGCAGCGCTACCTCCACCTACGAGCAGTACTTC.

The chain joins TRBV7-2 to TRBJ1-1; D gene unclear. With 1 base removed from V and 2 bases from J, the gap between germline ends came to 8 bases. This CDR3 is 14 amino acids long. The V gene's germline CDR1 is SGHTA and CDR2 FQGNSA. The CDR3 is CASSLGMANTEAFF. The CDR3 DNA sequence: TGTGCCAGCAGCTTAGGGATGGCTAACACTGAAGCTTTCTTT.

The V and J genes are TRBV4-1 and TRBJ1-2; unclear D gene. CDR1 is MGHRA, CDR2 YSYEKL, per germline. The V and J ends lost 1 base and 8 bases respectively, with 20 bases between them. The CDR3 is made up of 16 amino acids. In DNA form, the CDR3 reads TGCGCCAGCAGCCAAGTTGCCGCCGGGAGCTTCGACGGCTACACCTTC. Residues: CASSQVAAGSFDGYTF.

This clone was counted a single time. This chain links TRBV5-8 with TRBJ2-2; maybe TRBD1 (5 bases). Trimming stripped 4 bases from V and 1 base from J, with 11 bases between. Looked up from germline, CDR1 is SGHTS and CDR2 is YDEGEE. The CDR3 has 15 residues. CDR3 DNA sequence: TGTGCCAGCAGCCTACCTGGACAGAACACCGGGGAGCTGTTTTTT. It is translated as CASSLPGQNTGELFF.

V usage is TRBV2 and J usage is TRBJ1-2; perhaps TRBD1 as D (5 bases). This CDR3 region has 14 residues. V was shortened by 4 bases and J by 7 bases, with 16 bases between the two germline ends. CDR1 and CDR2 from the germline V gene are SNHLY and FYNNEI. The CDR3 DNA is TGTGCCAGCAGTGGGTGGGCGGGACCGGGTGGCTACACCTTC. Translation gives CASSGWAGPGGYTF. Complete variable domain (other parts from reference TRBV2 and TRBJ1-2): EPEVTQTPSHQVTQMGQEVILRCVPISNHLYFYWYRQILGQKVEFLVSFYNNEISEKSEIFDDQFSVERPDGSNFTLKIRSTKLEDSAMYFCASSGWAGPGGYTFGSGTRLTVV.

V and J are TRBV6-1 and TRBJ2-5, with a tentative D call TRBD2 (7 bases). Trimming stripped 6 bases from V and 1 base from J, with 15 bases between. Germline lookup yields CDR1 MNHNS and CDR2 SASEGT. This CDR3 has 15 residues. CDR3 loop: CASRLPGGVQETQYF. The CDR3 DNA reads TGTGCCAGCAGGCTCCCGGGGGGCGTCCAAGAGACCCAGTACTTC.

The CDR3 nucleotides read TGTGCCAGCAGTTACTCGGGCGGCGTAGGGAACGAGCAGTACTTC. Protein: CASSYSGGVGNEQYF. The gene calls are TRBV6-6 and TRBJ2-7; no clear D gene. The CDR3 totals 15 residues. CDR1 and CDR2 from the germline V gene are MNHNY and SVGAGI (reference sequence). Trimming shortened V by 0 bases and J by 5 bases, and 14 bases separated the two germline ends.

The sample holds one count of this clone. The CDR3 bases are TGTGCCAGCAGCTTAGGAGGGGGGGCCCTCTCCTACAATGAGCAGTTCTTC. It encodes CASSLGGGALSYNEQFF. The rearrangement joins TRBV5-6 to TRBJ2-1, with D maybe TRBD2 (7 bases). Trimming took 2 bases from V and 0 from J, leaving 15 bases between them. This CDR3 has 17 residues. Germline CDR1 is SGHDT and CDR2 is YYEEEE.

The genes are TRBV4-2 and TRBJ2-1; D ambiguous. The V and J ends lost 0 bases and 0 bases respectively, with 12 bases between them. The germline gives CDR1 LGHNA, CDR2 YNFKEQ. This CDR3 contains 17 residues. This CDR3 reads CASSQEEQANSYNEQFF. The CDR3 nucleotides read TGTGCCAGCAGCCAAGAGGAGCAAGCGAACTCCTACAATGAGCAGTTCTTC.

The chain is built from TRBV5-4 and TRBJ2-1, with 7 nucleotides matching TRBD1. Germline loops: CDR1 SGHNT, CDR2 YYREEE (reference sequence). With V trimmed by 0 bases and J by 9 bases, 12 bases remained unmatched. This CDR3 is built from 16 residues. The CDR3 DNA is TGTGCCAGCAGCTTGGCCAGAGGTACAGGGGCTGGTGAGCAGTTCTTC. Amino acid sequence: CASSLARGTGAGEQFF.

This rearrangement joins TRBV5-6 to TRBJ2-7; 10 bases agree with TRBD2. Germline V CDR1 and CDR2: SGHDT, YYEEEE. The J segment lost 7 bases and the V segment lost 2 bases, leaving 12 bases of the junction unmatched. The CDR3 runs to 16 residues. The CDR3 nucleotides are TGTGCCAGCAGCTTCTGGAGCGGGGGGGCGTTTTGGGAGCAGTACTTC. Protein: CASSFWSGGAFWEQYF.

The V gene is TRBV7-2, the J gene TRBJ2-7; TRBD2 aligns across 13 bases. The CDR3 extends over 17 amino acids. Germline CDR1 SGHTA, CDR2 FQGNSA. The trim removed 5 bases at V and 3 bases at J, leaving 10 bases unmatched. The CDR3 loop reads CASSPTGLAGAGYEQYF. The DNA for the CDR3 is TGTGCCAGCAGCCCGACAGGACTAGCGGGAGCGGGCTACGAGCAGTACTTC.

The V call is TRBV12-5, the J call TRBJ1-5, with 7 bases fitting TRBD1. V was pared by 2 bases and J by 0 bases, with 19 bases of the junction left unmatched. The germline gives CDR1 LGHNT, CDR2 FRNRAP. The CDR3 contains 21 residues. The CDR3 is CASGLLQGKVEGFGSNQPQHF. In DNA form, the CDR3 reads TGTGCTAGTGGTTTGTTACAGGGGAAGGTTGAGGGGTTTGGTAGCAATCAGCCCCAGCATTTT.

The genes are TRBV2 and TRBJ1-1, with D unclear. In germline, CDR1 is SNHLY, CDR2 FYNNEI. V shed 6 bases and J shed 1 base, with 9 bases lying between them. The CDR3 spans 13 residues. CDR3: CASSRTENTEAFF. The CDR3 nucleotides are TGTGCCAGCAGCCGGACGGAGAACACTGAAGCTTTCTTT.

This chain connects TRBV9 to TRBJ2-2; no firm D call. Germline CDR1 reads SGDLS; CDR2 reads YYNGEE. This CDR3 spans 15 amino acids. Trimming removed 4 bases at V and 4 bases at J, with 14 bases between. CDR3 sequence (DNA): TGTGCCAGCAGCTCCCATACGAACAGCACCGGGGAGCTGTTTTTT. Translating gives CASSSHTNSTGELFF.

The V and J genes are TRBV6-1 and TRBJ2-5; 7 nucleotides match TRBD1. Unmatched junction bases numbered 11, after V lost 6 bases and J lost 4 bases. CDR1 is MNHNS, CDR2 SASEGT, per germline. The CDR3 has 15 amino acids. In nucleotides, the CDR3 is TGTGCCAGCAGCCTGACGACAGGGATGGTAGAGACCCAGTACTTC. Its translation: CASSLTTGMVETQYF.

V usage is TRBV11-2 and J usage is TRBJ2-1; D not resolved. Germline lookup yields CDR1 SGHAT and CDR2 FQNNGV. The germline V and J ends were trimmed by 2 bases and 7 bases, with 15 bases remaining between them. The CDR3 has 15 residues. The CDR3, as DNA: TGTGCCAGCAGCTTATTACAATTCCCCGGGAATGAGCAGTTCTTC. It translates to CASSLLQFPGNEQFF.